The 22 T cell receptor beta chains below all came from one sample that was sequenced in a study of blood T cell repertoires in COVID-19 (dated by TCRdb to the early 2020s). Library generation was performed with the immunoSEQ multiplex PCR assay. TCRdb retrieved this table from immuneACCESS and kept in-frame rearrangements only. Not all clones are present; in checked studies, unresolved V genes account for under half, and no reason is known for the remainder. A total of under 250,000 clones appear in this sample, 65% to 85% of them only once. Jointly, the top ten make up 27% of the sample. Sequencing was carried out using peripheral blood. The receptors originated from a man in his forties with acute or convalescent COVID-19.

The chain joins TRBV2 to TRBJ2-2; tentative D call: TRBD2 (6 bases). The germline V gene encodes CDR1 SNHLY and CDR2 FYNNEI. The CDR3 spans 13 residues. Trimming shortened V by 9 bases and J by 3 bases, and 11 bases separated the two germline ends. The CDR3 loop is CASSGDHTGELFF. The CDR3 DNA follows: TGTGCCAGTTCGGGAGACCACACCGGGGAGCTGTTTTTT.

The chain uses TRBV7-8 and TRBJ2-3; D is possibly TRBD2 (7 bases). There are 16 residues in the CDR3. Trimming shortened V by 7 bases and J by 1 base, and 18 bases separated the two germline ends. Germline V lookup: CDR1 SGHVS, CDR2 FQNEAQ. The CDR3: CASIGGGRPGTDTQYF. As DNA, the CDR3 is TGTGCCAGCATCGGCGGGGGCCGGCCAGGCACAGATACGCAGTATTTT.

There are many counts of this clone. The CDR3: CASSDRGTETQYF. As DNA, the CDR3 is TGTGCCAGCAGTGACAGGGGGACGGAGACCCAGTACTTC. The rearrangement joins TRBV2 to TRBJ2-5, with 7 bases matching TRBD1. The CDR3 sequence is 13 residues long. The germline V gene encodes CDR1 SNHLY and CDR2 FYNNEI. V dropped 3 bases and J dropped 5; count of bases not matched to a gene: 3.

The V call is TRBV6-4, the J call TRBJ1-2, with D unclear. CDR3 size: 16 residues. Deletions cut 0 bases from V and 8 bases from J, with 19 bases between. Germline CDR1 MRHNA, CDR2 SNTAGT. CDR3 nucleotides: TGTGCCAGCAGTGACTCGACCGGCCTCTCTCCGGGGGGCTACACCTTC. Its translation: CASSDSTGLSPGGYTF.

The chain recombines TRBV30 with TRBJ1-2, with D perhaps TRBD1 (5 bases). Between the trimmed V and J ends, which lost 0 bases and 7 bases, there was a span of 15 bases. The CDR3 is 14 amino acids. Germline-derived CDR1 and CDR2 are GTSNPN and SVGIG (reference sequence). CDR3 residues: CAWSVALGGFGYTF. In DNA, the CDR3 is TGTGCCTGGAGTGTCGCCTTGGGGGGATTTGGCTACACCTTC.

This chain connects TRBV5-4 to TRBJ2-1, with 9 bases fitting TRBD2. CDR3 length equals 16 residues. Germline V gene lookup returns CDR1 SGHNT and CDR2 YYREEE (reference sequence). Trimming took 4 bases from V and 0 from J; bases not matched to a gene: 5. In DNA form, the CDR3 reads TGTGCCAGCAGCCTCGGACTAGCGCGCTCCTACAATGAGCAGTTCTTC. Its translation: CASSLGLARSYNEQFF.

J is TRBJ2-7 and V is TRBV19; 11 bases agree with TRBD1. V shed 9 bases, J shed 7 bases, and the junction held 14 bases outside the gene matches. This CDR3 is 15 amino acids long. Germline CDR1 LNHDA, CDR2 SQIVND (reference sequence). As DNA, the CDR3 is TGTGCCAGCACGAACCCTGGACAGGGGGCAGGGGAGCAGTACTTC. Amino acid sequence: CASTNPGQGAGEQYF.

This chain uses TRBV5-1 with TRBJ2-7; TRBD1 might be the D (6 bases). The V gene lost 3 bases and the J gene lost 5 bases, with 18 bases spanning the gap. Germline V gene sequence: CDR1 SGHRS, CDR2 YFSETQ. CDR3 length: 15 residues. CDR3 bases: TGCGCCAGCAGCTCTAATGGACAGTCCTACGACGAGCAGTACTTC. Its protein is CASSSNGQSYDEQYF.

The chain uses TRBV30 and TRBJ2-7; tentatively, D is TRBD2 (6 bases). Trimming stripped 5 bases from V and 0 bases from J, with 20 bases between. Per germline, CDR1 GTSNPN and CDR2 SVGIG (reference sequence). This CDR3 comprises 16 residues. CDR3 protein: CAWGGPGQGGSYEQYF. CDR3 bases: TGTGCCTGGGGGGGACCGGGGCAGGGAGGCTCCTACGAGCAGTACTTC.

This chain uses TRBV20-1 with TRBJ2-1; the match to TRBD2 covers 7 bases. Looked up from germline, CDR1 is DFQATT and CDR2 is SNEGSKA (reference sequence). CDR3 length: 11 amino acids. V trimming: 8 bases; J trimming: 13 bases; junction bases outside the gene matches: 11. CDR3 nucleotides: TGCAGTACTGACTGGGGGAGGGTTCAGTTCTTC. Translated, it gives CSTDWGRVQFF.

The genes are TRBV7-3 and TRBJ2-2, with D perhaps TRBD1 (7 bases). This CDR3 region has 17 residues. Trimming shortened V by 5 bases and J by 0 bases, and 16 bases separated the two germline ends. CDR1 SGHTA and CDR2 FQGTGA come from the germline V gene. The CDR3 is CASSPRGTDANTGELFF. The CDR3 coding sequence is TGTGCCAGCAGCCCCCGCGGGACAGACGCGAACACCGGGGAGCTGTTTTTT.

The gene calls are TRBV4-1 and TRBJ1-2, with TRBD1 matching over 9 bases. This CDR3 has 14 amino acids. CDR1 and CDR2 (germline): MGHRA, YSYEKL. The J segment lost 3 bases and the V segment lost 4 bases, leaving 3 bases of the junction unmatched. The CDR3: CASSRDRVDYGYTF. CDR3 bases: TGCGCCAGCAGCCGGGACAGGGTGGACTATGGCTACACCTTC.

This chain links TRBV5-1 with TRBJ2-7; the match to TRBD2 covers 7 bases. This CDR3 spans 15 amino acids. Per the germline V gene, CDR1 is SGHRS and CDR2 is YFSETQ. J was trimmed by 3 bases and V by 0 bases; bases with no gene match: 6. In DNA form, the CDR3 reads TGCGCCAGCAGCTTGGGACTAGCTGACGACTACGAGCAGTACTTC. This gives the protein CASSLGLADDYEQYF.

The V gene is TRBV3-1 (or the pseudogene TRBV3-2), the J gene TRBJ2-5; 8 bases agree with TRBD2. The CDR3 contains 13 residues. Germline loops: CDR1 LGHDT, CDR2 YNNKEL (reference sequence). V shed 6 bases and J 5 bases; nucleotides not matched to a gene: 5. CDR3 region: CASSRTSRETQYF. Here the CDR3 DNA reads TGTGCCAGCAGTCGGACTAGCCGCGAGACCCAGTACTTC.

This clone was observed a few times. This rearrangement joins TRBV12-3 or TRBV12-4 to TRBJ1-2, with no clear D. V lost 5 bases and J lost 4, with 11 bases in between. This CDR3 has 13 amino acids. The CDR3 loop is CASSGGFSYGYTF. CDR3 nucleotide sequence: TGTGCCAGCAGTGGCGGGTTCAGCTATGGCTACACCTTC.

The rearrangement links TRBV20-1 to TRBJ2-7, with 8 bases aligning to TRBD1. Germline loops: CDR1 DFQATT, CDR2 SNEGSKA (reference sequence). The CDR3 has 17 residues. V shed 3 bases and J 3 bases; nucleotides not matched to a gene: 16. CDR3: CSASFRATGGLGYEQYF. The CDR3 nucleotides are TGCAGTGCTAGTTTTAGGGCCACAGGGGGTCTCGGCTACGAGCAGTACTTC.

The gene calls are TRBV3-1 (or the pseudogene TRBV3-2) and TRBJ2-1, with 10 bases aligning to TRBD1. The V and J ends lost 0 bases and 8 bases, in that order; junction bases with no gene match: 13. Germline V CDR1 and CDR2: LGHDT, YNNKEL (reference sequence). This CDR3 has 18 amino acids. CDR3: CASSQELPGTGVGDEQFF. The CDR3 DNA follows: TGTGCCAGCAGCCAAGAACTCCCCGGGACAGGGGTCGGCGATGAGCAGTTCTTC.

The chain employs TRBV19 and TRBJ2-1; 12 nucleotides agree with TRBD2. There are 16 residues in the CDR3. Germline V lookup: CDR1 LNHDA, CDR2 SQIVND (reference sequence). The J segment lost 8 bases and the V segment lost 6 bases, leaving 11 bases of the junction unmatched. CDR3 DNA sequence: TGTGCCAGTAGATCCCAGGGTCTAGCGGGAGGGGATGAGCAGTTCTTC. This encodes CASRSQGLAGGDEQFF.

The chain employs TRBV19 and TRBJ2-7; 7 positions agree with TRBD1. The germline V gene encodes CDR1 LNHDA and CDR2 SQIVND (reference sequence). The trim removed 5 bases at V and 0 bases at J, leaving 13 bases unmatched. CDR3 length: 17 residues. CDR3 region: CASSPGRTGSYSYEQYF. Here the CDR3 DNA reads TGTGCCAGTAGTCCGGGAAGGACAGGTTCCTACTCCTACGAGCAGTACTTC.

J is TRBJ1-4 and V is TRBV6-5, with 10 bases matching TRBD1. Germline V gene lookup returns CDR1 MNHEY and CDR2 SVGAGI. The CDR3 runs to 14 residues. The J segment lost 8 bases and the V segment lost 4 bases, leaving 4 bases of the junction unmatched. The CDR3 sequence is CASSSTGGNEKLFF. The CDR3 DNA reads TGTGCCAGCAGTTCGACAGGGGGCAACGAAAAACTGTTTTTT.

V usage is TRBV5-6 and J usage is TRBJ1-2; 9 nucleotides align to TRBD1. Losses at the gene ends were 7 bases for V and 7 bases for J; bases not matched to a gene: 11. The length of the CDR3 is 14 residues. Germline CDR1 is SGHDT and CDR2 is YYEEEE. The DNA for the CDR3 is TGTGCCAGCCGACCCCCGGGACAGGGCTTTGGCTACACCTTC. Translation gives CASRPPGQGFGYTF.

The chain carries TRBV7-2 and TRBJ2-2, with a possible D match to TRBD2 (7 bases). CDR3 length: 17 amino acids. Trimming left V 5 bases short and J 2 bases short, with 18 bases between. Germline V CDR1 and CDR2: SGHTA, FQGNSA. The CDR3 sequence is CASSPRFGGRNTGELFF. CDR3 bases: TGTGCCAGCAGCCCACGCTTCGGGGGGCGCAACACCGGGGAGCTGTTTTTT.